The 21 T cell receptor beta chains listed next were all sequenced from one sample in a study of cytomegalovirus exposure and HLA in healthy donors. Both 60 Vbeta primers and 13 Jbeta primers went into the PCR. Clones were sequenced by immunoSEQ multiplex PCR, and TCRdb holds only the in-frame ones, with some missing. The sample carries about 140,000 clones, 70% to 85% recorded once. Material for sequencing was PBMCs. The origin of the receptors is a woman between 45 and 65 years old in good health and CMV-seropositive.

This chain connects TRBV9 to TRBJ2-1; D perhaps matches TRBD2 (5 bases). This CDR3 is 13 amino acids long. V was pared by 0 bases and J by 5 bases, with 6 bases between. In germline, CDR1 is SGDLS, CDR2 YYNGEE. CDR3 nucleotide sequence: TGTGCCAGCAGCGTAGCGGGGAACAATGAGCAGTTCTTC. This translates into CASSVAGNNEQFF. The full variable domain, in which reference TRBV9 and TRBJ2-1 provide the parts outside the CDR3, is DSGVTQTPKHLITATGQRVTLRCSPRSGDLSVYWYQQSLDQGLQFLIQYYNGEERAKGNILERFSAQQFPDLHSELNLSSLELGDSALYFCASSVAGNNEQFFGPGTRLTVL.

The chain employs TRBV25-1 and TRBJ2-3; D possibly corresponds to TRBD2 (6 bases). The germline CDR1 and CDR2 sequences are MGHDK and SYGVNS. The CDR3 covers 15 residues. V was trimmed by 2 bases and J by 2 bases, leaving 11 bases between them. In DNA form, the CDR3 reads TGTGCCAGCAGTGAAGTGGGGGGAAACACAGATACGCAGTATTTT. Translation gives CASSEVGGNTDTQYF.

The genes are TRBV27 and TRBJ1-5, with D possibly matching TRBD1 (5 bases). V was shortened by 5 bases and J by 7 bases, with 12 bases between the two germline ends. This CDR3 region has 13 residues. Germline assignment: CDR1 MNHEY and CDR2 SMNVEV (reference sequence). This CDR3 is CASSTSTVQPQHF. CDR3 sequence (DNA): TGTGCCAGCAGTACCTCGACAGTGCAGCCCCAGCATTTT.

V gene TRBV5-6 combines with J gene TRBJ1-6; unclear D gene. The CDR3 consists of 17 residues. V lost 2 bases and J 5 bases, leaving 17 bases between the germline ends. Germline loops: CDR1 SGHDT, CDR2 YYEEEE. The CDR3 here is CASSFRGPFADNSPLHF. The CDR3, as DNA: TGTGCCAGCAGCTTTCGAGGGCCCTTCGCGGATAATTCACCCCTCCACTTT.

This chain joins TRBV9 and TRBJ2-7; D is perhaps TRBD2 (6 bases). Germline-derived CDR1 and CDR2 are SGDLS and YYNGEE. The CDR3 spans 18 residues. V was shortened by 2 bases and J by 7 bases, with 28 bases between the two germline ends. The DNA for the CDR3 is TGTGCCAGCAGCGTGGCTTCAGAGGGAGGCCTCCACATACGGGAGCAGTACTTC. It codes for CASSVASEGGLHIREQYF.

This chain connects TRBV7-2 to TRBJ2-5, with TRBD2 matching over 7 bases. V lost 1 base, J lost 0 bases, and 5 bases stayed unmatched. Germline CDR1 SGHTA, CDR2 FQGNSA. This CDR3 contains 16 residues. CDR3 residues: CASSLDVGTNQETQYF. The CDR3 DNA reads TGTGCCAGCAGCTTAGACGTGGGGACTAACCAAGAGACCCAGTACTTC.

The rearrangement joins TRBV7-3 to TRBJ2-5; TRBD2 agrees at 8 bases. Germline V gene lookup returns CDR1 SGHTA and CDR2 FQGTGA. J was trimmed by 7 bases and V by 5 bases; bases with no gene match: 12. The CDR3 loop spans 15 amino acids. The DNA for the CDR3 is TGTGCCAGCAGCCCCAACGGGGGGGCGAGGGGGACCCAGTACTTC. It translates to CASSPNGGARGTQYF.

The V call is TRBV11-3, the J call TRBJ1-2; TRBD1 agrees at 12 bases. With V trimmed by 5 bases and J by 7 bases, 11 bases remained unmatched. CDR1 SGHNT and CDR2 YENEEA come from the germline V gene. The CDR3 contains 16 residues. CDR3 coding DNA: TGTGCCAGCAGCCCGGGGACAGGGGGCCAGGTCGGTGGCTACACCTTC. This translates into CASSPGTGGQVGGYTF.

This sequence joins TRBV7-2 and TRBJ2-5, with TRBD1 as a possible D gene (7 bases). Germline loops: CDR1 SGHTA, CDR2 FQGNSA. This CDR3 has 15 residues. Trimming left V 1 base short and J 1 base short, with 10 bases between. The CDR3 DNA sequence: TGTGCCAGCAGCTTAGACAGGGGAGGCCAAGAGACCCAGTACTTC. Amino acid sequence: CASSLDRGGQETQYF.

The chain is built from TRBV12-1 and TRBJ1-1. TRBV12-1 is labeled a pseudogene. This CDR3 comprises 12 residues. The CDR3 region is CASSFGGSEAFF. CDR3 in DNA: TGTGCCAGCAGCTTTGGAGGCAGTGAAGCTTTCTTT.

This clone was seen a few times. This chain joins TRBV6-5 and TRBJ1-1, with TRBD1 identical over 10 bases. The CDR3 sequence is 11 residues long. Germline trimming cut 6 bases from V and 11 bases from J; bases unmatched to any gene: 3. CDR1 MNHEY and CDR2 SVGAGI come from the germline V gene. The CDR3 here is CASRGQGEAFF. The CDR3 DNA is TGTGCCAGCAGAGGACAGGGGGAGGCTTTCTTT.

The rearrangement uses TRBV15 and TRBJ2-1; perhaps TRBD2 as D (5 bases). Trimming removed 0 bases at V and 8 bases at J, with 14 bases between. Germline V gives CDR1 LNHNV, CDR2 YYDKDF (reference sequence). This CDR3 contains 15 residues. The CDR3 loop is CATSRDYSARDEQFF. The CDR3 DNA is TGTGCCACCAGCAGAGACTACTCGGCGAGGGATGAGCAGTTCTTC.

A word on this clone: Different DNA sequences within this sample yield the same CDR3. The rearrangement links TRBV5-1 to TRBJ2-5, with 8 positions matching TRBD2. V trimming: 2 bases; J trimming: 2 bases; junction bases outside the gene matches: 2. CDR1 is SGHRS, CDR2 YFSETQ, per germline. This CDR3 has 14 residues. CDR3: CASSLASGQETQYF. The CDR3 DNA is TGCGCCAGCAGCTTAGCTAGCGGGCAAGAGACCCAGTACTTC.

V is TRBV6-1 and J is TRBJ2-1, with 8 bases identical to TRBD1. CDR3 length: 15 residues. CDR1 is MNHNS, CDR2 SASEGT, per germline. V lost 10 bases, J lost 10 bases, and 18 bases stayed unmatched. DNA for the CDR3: TGTGCCACTCAGACCACCGGGACAGGAACTGGAGAGCAGTTCTTC. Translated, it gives CATQTTGTGTGEQFF.

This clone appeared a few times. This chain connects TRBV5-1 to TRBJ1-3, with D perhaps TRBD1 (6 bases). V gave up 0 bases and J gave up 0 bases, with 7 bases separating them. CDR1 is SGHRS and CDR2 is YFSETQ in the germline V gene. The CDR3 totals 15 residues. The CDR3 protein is CASSLDRVSGNTIYF. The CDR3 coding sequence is TGCGCCAGCAGCTTGGACAGGGTCTCTGGAAACACCATATATTTT.

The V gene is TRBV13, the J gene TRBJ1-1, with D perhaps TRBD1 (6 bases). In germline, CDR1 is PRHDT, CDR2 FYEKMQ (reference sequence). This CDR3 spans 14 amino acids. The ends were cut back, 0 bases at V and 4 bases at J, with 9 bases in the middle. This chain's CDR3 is CASSLGTGSTEAFF. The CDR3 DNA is TGTGCCAGCAGCTTAGGAACAGGGAGCACTGAAGCTTTCTTT.

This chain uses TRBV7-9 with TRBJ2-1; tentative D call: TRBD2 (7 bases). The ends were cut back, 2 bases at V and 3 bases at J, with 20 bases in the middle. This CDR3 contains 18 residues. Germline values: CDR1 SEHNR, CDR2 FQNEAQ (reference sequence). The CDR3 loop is CASSLLTGGPKVYNEQFF. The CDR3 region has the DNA TGTGCCAGCAGCTTACTAACGGGGGGCCCGAAAGTCTACAATGAGCAGTTCTTC.

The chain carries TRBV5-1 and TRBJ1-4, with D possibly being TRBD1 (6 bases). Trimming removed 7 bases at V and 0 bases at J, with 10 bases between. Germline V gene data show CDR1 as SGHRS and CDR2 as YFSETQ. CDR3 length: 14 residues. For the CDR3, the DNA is TGCGCCAGCGGGTCAGGGGCAACTAATGAAAAACTGTTTTTT. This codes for CASGSGATNEKLFF.

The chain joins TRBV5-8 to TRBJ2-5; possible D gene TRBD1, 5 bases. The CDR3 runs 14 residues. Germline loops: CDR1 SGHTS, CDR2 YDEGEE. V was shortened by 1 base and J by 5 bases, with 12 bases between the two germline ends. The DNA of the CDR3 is TGTGCCAGCAGCTTGTCCTCCAGGGCCGAGACCCAGTACTTC. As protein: CASSLSSRAETQYF.

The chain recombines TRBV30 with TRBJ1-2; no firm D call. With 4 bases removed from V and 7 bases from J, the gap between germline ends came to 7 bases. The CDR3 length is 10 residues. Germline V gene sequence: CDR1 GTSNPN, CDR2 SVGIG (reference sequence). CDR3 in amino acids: CAWKGSGYTF. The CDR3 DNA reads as TGTGCCTGGAAAGGGAGTGGCTACACCTTC.

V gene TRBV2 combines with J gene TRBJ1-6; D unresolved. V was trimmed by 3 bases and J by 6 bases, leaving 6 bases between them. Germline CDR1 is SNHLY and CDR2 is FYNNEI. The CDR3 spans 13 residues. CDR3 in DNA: TGTGCCAGCAGTGACTCTCCTAATTCACCCCTCCACTTT. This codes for CASSDSPNSPLHF.